These T cell receptor beta chains were read from a single sample in a study of blood T cell repertoires in COVID-19. Measured with immunoSEQ multiplex PCR; TCRdb has only the in-frame clones, and not every one. The sample has a few hundred thousand clones; 70% to 90% are singletons. The sequencing input was PBMCs or T cells enriched from blood (not recorded which). Receptor source: a woman between 25 and 40 years old who had recovered from COVID-19. The CDR3 runs from the conserved cysteine through the conserved F or W. Each record gives: J gene, clone size, V gene, D gene, CDR3 protein, CDR3 DNA. The D gene is left open where the match is weak. A clone size is listed for some rows: how often the clone was seen (once, few, many), or a class if it is expanded.

J gene: TRBJ1-6
clone size: -
V gene: TRBV7-8
D gene: TRBD1
CDR3 protein: CASSSTVGQGVSPLHF
CDR3 DNA: TGTGCCAGCAGCTCGACCGTCGGACAGGGGGTGTCACCCCTCCACTTT

J gene: TRBJ1-3
clone size: few
V gene: TRBV4-3
D gene: TRBD1
CDR3 protein: CASSQDNRGDTIYF
CDR3 DNA: TGCGCCAGCAGCCAAGATAACAGGGGAGACACCATATATTTT

J gene: TRBJ1-1
clone size: -
V gene: TRBV19
D gene: -
CDR3 protein: CASSVERRMNTEAFF
CDR3 DNA: TGTGCCAGTAGTGTCGAGAGGCGGATGAACACTGAAGCTTTCTTT

J gene: TRBJ1-5
clone size: -
V gene: TRBV7-2
D gene: TRBD1
CDR3 protein: CASSLGQGANQPQHF
CDR3 DNA: TGTGCCAGCAGCTTAGGACAGGGGGCTAATCAGCCCCAGCATTTT

J gene: TRBJ2-1
clone size: -
V gene: TRBV27
D gene: -
CDR3 protein: CASSPRGSYNEQFF
CDR3 DNA: TGTGCCAGCAGTCCTCGGGGCTCCTACAATGAGCAGTTCTTC

J gene: TRBJ2-7
clone size: -
V gene: TRBV5-1
D gene: TRBD1
CDR3 protein: CASSGSGQGYEQYF
CDR3 DNA: TGCGCCAGCAGCGGATCGGGACAGGGCTACGAGCAGTACTTC

J gene: TRBJ1-3
clone size: -
V gene: TRBV2
D gene: -
CDR3 protein: CAYRGGDSGNTIYF
CDR3 DNA: TGTGCCTACAGAGGAGGTGACTCTGGAAACACCATATATTTT

J gene: TRBJ1-4
clone size: -
V gene: TRBV19
D gene: TRBD1
CDR3 protein: CASSDDRETNEKLFF
CDR3 DNA: TGTGCCAGTAGTGACGACAGGGAAACTAATGAAAAACTGTTTTTT

J gene: TRBJ1-4
clone size: once
V gene: TRBV7-9
D gene: -
CDR3 protein: CASSSTGLSGKLFF
CDR3 DNA: TGTGCCAGCAGCTCCACAGGGTTATCCGGAAAACTGTTTTTT

J gene: TRBJ1-5
clone size: -
V gene: TRBV10-2
D gene: TRBD1
CDR3 protein: CASRSGTGVDQPQHF
CDR3 DNA: TGCGCCAGCAGGTCCGGGACAGGGGTAGATCAGCCCCAGCATTTT

J gene: TRBJ2-1
clone size: -
V gene: TRBV7-9
D gene: -
CDR3 protein: CASSLAGDTYNEQFF
CDR3 DNA: TGTGCCAGCAGCTTAGCAGGGGATACTTACAATGAGCAGTTCTTC

J gene: TRBJ2-2
clone size: -
V gene: TRBV4-3
D gene: -
CDR3 protein: CASSPISGGFTGELFF
CDR3 DNA: TGCGCCAGCAGCCCGATCAGCGGAGGGTTTACCGGGGAGCTGTTTTTT

J gene: TRBJ2-1
clone size: -
V gene: TRBV7-8
D gene: TRBD2
CDR3 protein: CASSASSGAYNEQFF
CDR3 DNA: TGTGCCAGCAGCGCCTCTAGCGGGGCCTACAATGAGCAGTTCTTC

J gene: TRBJ1-4
clone size: once
V gene: TRBV6-5
D gene: -
CDR3 protein: CASSPGVFNEKLFF
CDR3 DNA: TGTGCCAGCAGCCCGGGGGTATTTAATGAAAAACTGTTTTTT

J gene: TRBJ1-3
clone size: -
V gene: TRBV2
D gene: -
CDR3 protein: CASSEIRAGNTIYF
CDR3 DNA: TGTGCCAGCAGTGAGATCAGGGCTGGAAACACCATATATTTT

J gene: TRBJ1-5
clone size: -
V gene: TRBV18
D gene: TRBD1
CDR3 protein: CASSPRTGGLEPQHF
CDR3 DNA: TGTGCCAGCTCACCACGGACAGGGGGCTTGGAGCCCCAGCATTTT

J gene: TRBJ1-2
clone size: few
V gene: TRBV6-5
D gene: TRBD1
CDR3 protein: CASSPVQGASYGYTF
CDR3 DNA: TGTGCCAGCAGCCCCGTTCAGGGGGCTTCATATGGCTACACCTTC

J gene: TRBJ1-2
clone size: -
V gene: TRBV5-6
D gene: TRBD1
CDR3 protein: CASRKGDRGGRGYTF
CDR3 DNA: TGTGCCAGCAGAAAGGGGGACAGGGGTGGCCGAGGCTACACCTTC

J gene: TRBJ1-1
clone size: -
V gene: TRBV11-3
D gene: TRBD1
CDR3 protein: CASSDGQGGVTEAFF
CDR3 DNA: TGTGCCAGCAGCGACGGACAGGGAGGCGTCACTGAAGCTTTCTTT

J gene: TRBJ2-1
clone size: -
V gene: TRBV5-4
D gene: TRBD2
CDR3 protein: CASSLELAGGNEQFF
CDR3 DNA: TGTGCCAGCAGCTTGGAGCTAGCGGGGGGGAATGAGCAGTTCTTC

J gene: TRBJ2-5
clone size: -
V gene: TRBV6-2/TRBV6-3
D gene: -
CDR3 protein: CASSYQEGTQYF
CDR3 DNA: TGTGCCAGCAGTTATCAAGAGGGGACCCAGTACTTC

J gene: TRBJ1-6
clone size: once
V gene: TRBV19
D gene: TRBD1
CDR3 protein: CASSMGQGWNSPLHF
CDR3 DNA: TGTGCCAGTAGTATGGGACAGGGGTGGAATTCACCCCTCCACTTT

J gene: TRBJ1-2
clone size: few
V gene: TRBV18
D gene: -
CDR3 protein: CASSPSSTPYGYTF
CDR3 DNA: TGTGCCAGCTCACCCTCATCTACTCCTTATGGCTACACCTTC

J gene: TRBJ1-4
clone size: -
V gene: TRBV29-1
D gene: TRBD1
CDR3 protein: CSVGDRATNEKLFF
CDR3 DNA: TGCAGCGTGGGAGACAGGGCAACTAATGAAAAACTGTTTTTT

J gene: TRBJ1-3
clone size: -
V gene: TRBV24-1
D gene: TRBD1
CDR3 protein: CATSVLTGGRNTIYF
CDR3 DNA: TGTGCCACCAGTGTTTTAACAGGGGGGAGAAACACCATATATTTT

J gene: TRBJ1-2
clone size: -
V gene: TRBV5-6
D gene: TRBD1
CDR3 protein: CASSLEDRNYGYTF
CDR3 DNA: TGTGCCAGCAGCTTGGAGGACAGGAACTATGGCTACACCTTC

J gene: TRBJ1-2
clone size: -
V gene: TRBV2
D gene: -
CDR3 protein: CASSAALMRANYGYTF
CDR3 DNA: TGTGCCAGCAGTGCCGCTTTGATGCGGGCGAACTATGGCTACACCTTC

J gene: TRBJ2-2
clone size: -
V gene: TRBV10-3
D gene: TRBD1
CDR3 protein: CAIRETGTGELFF
CDR3 DNA: TGTGCCATCAGGGAGACAGGGACCGGGGAGCTGTTTTTT

J gene: TRBJ2-7
clone size: -
V gene: TRBV7-9
D gene: -
CDR3 protein: CASSFGVGEQYF
CDR3 DNA: TGTGCCAGCAGCTTCGGAGTCGGGGAGCAGTACTTC

J gene: TRBJ2-2
clone size: -
V gene: TRBV4-2
D gene: -
CDR3 protein: CASSQRTANTGELFF
CDR3 DNA: TGTGCCAGCAGCCAAAGGACAGCGAACACCGGGGAGCTGTTTTTT

J gene: TRBJ1-2
clone size: -
V gene: TRBV5-6
D gene: -
CDR3 protein: CASSSQEAYYGYTF
CDR3 DNA: TGTGCCAGCAGCAGCCAGGAGGCTTACTATGGCTACACCTTC

J gene: TRBJ1-6
clone size: -
V gene: TRBV7-8
D gene: -
CDR3 protein: CASSLMRGGLVNSPLHF
CDR3 DNA: TGTGCCAGCAGCTTAATGCGGGGGGGCCTGGTTAATTCACCCCTCCACTTT

J gene: TRBJ1-2
clone size: -
V gene: TRBV6-1
D gene: TRBD1
CDR3 protein: CASSDRRQGHYGYTF
CDR3 DNA: TGTGCCAGCAGTGACAGAAGACAGGGGCACTATGGCTACACCTTC

J gene: TRBJ1-4
clone size: -
V gene: TRBV5-6
D gene: -
CDR3 protein: CASSLRGRINEKLFF
CDR3 DNA: TGTGCCAGCAGCTTGAGGGGCAGAATCAATGAAAAACTGTTTTTT

J gene: TRBJ1-5
clone size: -
V gene: TRBV30
D gene: -
CDR3 protein: CAGSQGNNQPQHF
CDR3 DNA: TGTGCCGGCAGCCAGGGTAACAATCAGCCCCAGCATTTT

J gene: TRBJ1-2
clone size: -
V gene: TRBV6-1
D gene: -
CDR3 protein: CASSESLGRANYGYTF
CDR3 DNA: TGTGCCAGCAGTGAATCTTTGGGCAGAGCTAACTATGGCTACACCTTC

J gene: TRBJ1-4
clone size: -
V gene: TRBV7-9
D gene: TRBD1
CDR3 protein: CASSLGGGPFFSDNEKLFF
CDR3 DNA: TGTGCCAGCAGCTTAGGAGGGGGCCCGTTTTTTTCGGATAATGAAAAACTGTTTTTT

J gene: TRBJ2-3
clone size: -
V gene: TRBV11-3
D gene: -
CDR3 protein: CASSLGGPARTDTQYF
CDR3 DNA: TGTGCCAGCAGCTTAGGGGGGCCCGCCAGAACAGATACGCAGTATTTT

J gene: TRBJ1-2
clone size: -
V gene: TRBV7-9
D gene: TRBD1
CDR3 protein: CASSLAQGQGSYGYTF
CDR3 DNA: TGTGCCAGCAGCTTAGCACAGGGACAGGGAAGCTATGGCTACACCTTC

J gene: TRBJ2-7
clone size: -
V gene: TRBV7-9
D gene: -
CDR3 protein: CASSLLVSYEQYF
CDR3 DNA: TGTGCCAGCAGCTTACTAGTCTCCTACGAGCAGTACTTC

J gene: TRBJ1-3
clone size: -
V gene: TRBV9
D gene: TRBD1
CDR3 protein: CASSVAPGGAGNTIYF
CDR3 DNA: TGTGCCAGCAGCGTAGCTCCAGGGGGCGCGGGAAACACCATATATTTT

J gene: TRBJ1-2
clone size: -
V gene: TRBV14
D gene: TRBD1
CDR3 protein: CASSPGTGVSGYTF
CDR3 DNA: TGTGCCAGCAGCCCTGGGACAGGGGTTTCTGGCTACACCTTC

J gene: TRBJ2-6
clone size: -
V gene: TRBV6-5
D gene: -
CDR3 protein: CASSSRGGRGANVLTF
CDR3 DNA: TGTGCCAGCAGTTCCCGGGGAGGCCGTGGGGCCAACGTCCTGACTTTC

J gene: TRBJ1-1
clone size: -
V gene: TRBV19
D gene: TRBD1
CDR3 protein: CASSQQGALTEAFF
CDR3 DNA: TGTGCCAGTAGTCAACAGGGGGCTCTTACTGAAGCTTTCTTT

J gene: TRBJ1-4
clone size: -
V gene: TRBV30
D gene: -
CDR3 protein: CAWSSLRRSTNEKLFF
CDR3 DNA: TGTGCCTGGAGTTCCCTCCGTCGTTCAACTAATGAAAAACTGTTTTTT

J gene: TRBJ2-1
clone size: -
V gene: TRBV9
D gene: TRBD2
CDR3 protein: CASSVVAGGPVEQFF
CDR3 DNA: TGTGCCAGCAGCGTAGTGGCGGGGGGGCCGGTTGAGCAGTTCTTC

J gene: TRBJ1-1
clone size: -
V gene: TRBV7-6
D gene: -
CDR3 protein: CASSQSDQVSTEAFF
CDR3 DNA: TGTGCCAGCAGCCAGAGTGATCAGGTGTCTACTGAAGCTTTCTTT

J gene: TRBJ1-2
clone size: -
V gene: TRBV6-2/TRBV6-3
D gene: -
CDR3 protein: CASSYSSAGAYGYTF
CDR3 DNA: TGTGCCAGCAGTTACTCCTCGGCAGGGGCCTATGGCTACACCTTC

J gene: TRBJ1-3
clone size: -
V gene: TRBV3-1/TRBV3-2
D gene: -
CDR3 protein: CASSHSGAGNTIYF
CDR3 DNA: TGTGCCAGCAGCCATTCGGGGGCTGGAAACACCATATATTTT

J gene: TRBJ2-1
clone size: -
V gene: TRBV5-4
D gene: TRBD1
CDR3 protein: CASSPMRGQSYNEQFF
CDR3 DNA: TGTGCCAGCAGCCCTATGAGGGGACAGTCCTACAATGAGCAGTTCTTC

J gene: TRBJ1-1
clone size: -
V gene: TRBV27
D gene: -
CDR3 protein: CASSWRAMNTEAFF
CDR3 DNA: TGTGCCAGCAGTTGGAGGGCCATGAACACTGAAGCTTTCTTT

J gene: TRBJ1-1
clone size: -
V gene: TRBV18
D gene: TRBD1
CDR3 protein: CASSRGQENTEAFF
CDR3 DNA: TGTGCCAGCTCCCGGGGACAGGAGAACACTGAAGCTTTCTTT

J gene: TRBJ1-6
clone size: -
V gene: TRBV9
D gene: TRBD1
CDR3 protein: CASSVSQGVNSPLHF
CDR3 DNA: TGTGCCAGCAGCGTAAGCCAGGGGGTTAATTCACCCCTCCACTTT

J gene: TRBJ1-2
clone size: -
V gene: TRBV7-9
D gene: TRBD1
CDR3 protein: CAITRDRGRDGYTF
CDR3 DNA: TGTGCCATCACCCGGGACAGGGGTAGGGATGGCTACACCTTC